This T cell receptor beta chain was sequenced during a study of cytomegalovirus exposure and HLA in healthy donors (dated by TCRdb to 2016 to 2017). A note on the overall study: According to an earlier analysis of a few hundred of the donors, 150 million to 200 million T cells yielded 100 million or so unique TCR beta sequences and approximately 280 Gb of sequence data. The number of donors typed differed by locus, with roughly 620-630 for A, B, C, DRB1 and DQB1, roughly 520 for DQA1, about 610 for DPA1, and about 450 for DPB1. The study combined high-throughput TCR immunosequencing, statistical association of individual TCRs with disease status, and machine learning to predict cytomegalovirus infection status. Among about 390 genotyped donors of the cohort, an average of about 240,000 unique TCR beta nucleotide sequences were sequenced per donor, around a sixth of them non-productive. The study aimed to test whether cataloging public T cell receptors could reveal signatures of past pathogen exposure. Class I and class II HLA loci were covered by the typing at four-digit resolution. The later analysis used no new phenotypic data to find candidate immune exposures, relying instead on TCR beta sequences and their occurrence across donors. The genetic ancestry cluster associated with self-reported Caucasian donors included about four fifths of the approximately 410 genotyped donors. A later analysis re-analyzed previously published TCR beta repertoires from 666 donors and added high-resolution HLA genotyping to study TCR occurrence patterns. About five DR-DQ haplotypes were handled as single units for association and clustering because linkage in the cohort was strong. All discovery cohort repertoires had been generated on a single sequencing platform. Genome-wide SNP genotypes for about 65% of the roughly 700 donors were used in a later genetic analysis, which treated that subset as a discovery cohort. An earlier analysis of 500 to 650 of the donors applied high-throughput TCR beta sequencing to assess whether each TCR beta V gene segment acted as functional or pseudogenic. Donor age, sex, ethnicity and CMV serostatus were compiled together with the repertoire data. Roughly 300 gigabases of sequencing data and some 85 million unique TCR sequences were included in an early release covering several hundred HLA-typed donors. The study profiled the T cell repertoires of approximately 700 subjects by immunosequencing and related them to cytomegalovirus serostatus. Besides the first cohort of around 670 subjects, a separate validation cohort made up of 120 different subjects was used.

The germline V gene encodes CDR1 SNHLY and CDR2 FYNNEI. Spanning cysteine to phenylalanine, the CDR3 consists of 15 amino acids. Here the CDR3 DNA is all that survives: 45 bases in frame from base 1. Ends trimmed: V by 7 bases, J by 1 base; bases unmatched to a gene: 6. In total, roughly 670 healthy bone marrow donors made up the cohort. At the time of sampling, every cohort member was nominally healthy, though immune exposures that went unrecorded were likely present. The donor tested CMV seronegative, placing the donor among the approximately 360 seronegative members of the cohort. A peripheral blood sample was collected from each donor, and TCR beta sequencing was performed on peripheral blood mononuclear cells. The Qiagen DNeasy Blood Extraction Kit was used to extract genomic DNA from the blood cell samples. Broader findings and caveats from the paper: Three of the identified cytomegalovirus-associated TCR beta chains were confirmed in vitro to be specific for cytomegalovirus antigens. Because the 87-base-pair reads could not distinguish some IMGT-functional V segments, including TRBV6-2 and TRBV6-3, those segments were excluded. The classifier was reported to diagnose cytomegalovirus status with high specificity and sensitivity in both the original and validation cohorts. A further reported finding was that TCR beta sequences accurately predicted the HLA-A and HLA-B alleles for most subjects in the first cohort. A later analysis found that TCR association rates varied across HLA loci, with DRB1 alleles showing the most associated TCRs and HLA-C alleles the fewest. Strong co-occurrence of HLA alleles, especially DR and DQ, made assigning TCR associations to individual alleles difficult. Because HLA typing was missing for some donors at each locus, association tests included only the typed subset. A cluster of highly shared sequence variants was judged likely to represent a technical artifact of the sequencing pipeline. An earlier analysis of some 560 of the donors showed that most TCR beta V segments appeared in productive rearrangements either about 90% or about 30% of the time, which broadly matched IMGT annotations. In a later analysis, most CMV-associated TCR beta chains were found to appear HLA-restricted, with HLA associations seemingly driven largely by CMV exposure. In a later genetic analysis, fewer N-insertions in productive TCRs were reported among donors in an Asian-associated ancestry cluster than the approximately 670-donor mean. Specific HLA alleles were associated with around 18,000 TCR beta sequences at a false discovery rate of 0.05 in a later analysis. Sequencing depth was assumed to be roughly uniform across donors in the presence/absence analyses, though that assumption may not hold. While some public TCRs were present in many individuals, most TCR sequences turned up only very rarely across donors. Several of the top co-occurrence clusters appeared to be linked to parvovirus B19, influenza, CMV and Epstein-Barr virus, according to a later analysis. The authors suggested that the approach could potentially be extended to other disease states and immunological phenotypes. Over 15 rarely observed V segments, including chromosome 9 orphons, were excluded from the earlier analysis of a few hundred of the donors because counts were too low. The study gave a list of around 170 TCR beta chains associated with cytomegalovirus. The only immune exposure information available for the cohort was CMV serostatus. In a later analysis, HLA-associated TCR beta chains were found to be more clonally expanded and to have lower generation probabilities than equally common non-associated chains. V-gene and J-gene trimming of TCR beta chains was associated with a missense DCLRE1C variant in a later genetic analysis, and the association was replicated in an independent cohort. In this cohort, only TCR beta chains were sequenced, and detectable features were limited by the absence of alpha or paired-chain data. Linkage disequilibrium might explain the correlated functional status among segregating V segments, but an unknown experimental factor could not be ruled out.

A remark on this clone: Its antigen remains undetermined. No base qualities exist here, and no much larger clone lies one base off it.

Library method: the immunoSEQ multiplex PCR assay. For the multiplex PCR, a mixture combining 60 forward primers for TCR Vbeta segments and 13 reverse primers for TCR Jbeta segments was used. The CDR3 region of rearranged TCR beta genes was amplified from genomic DNA with a multiplex PCR assay. Amplified TCR beta libraries were sequenced as 87-base-pair reads on the Illumina HiSeq System. Per the authors' processing: In a later analysis, 77 million or so unique TCR beta chains were counted across the 650 to 750 repertoires, and roughly 11 million of these chains were shared by at least two donors. Raw reads were error-corrected and collapsed into unique sequences by a nearest-neighbor algorithm in which closely related sequences were merged to remove PCR and sequencing errors. V, D and J gene segments were assigned by aligning CDR3 sequences to IMGT reference sequences. For a sequence to be retained, a match of at least six nucleotides to both a V gene segment and a J gene segment was required. A rearrangement was called productive if the CDR3 had no stop codons and remained in frame with V and J, and every other rearrangement was called non-productive. Following IMGT convention, CDR3 was defined as the stretch from the second conserved V-encoded cysteine up to the conserved J-encoded phenylalanine. Sequences without an unambiguous match to a single V gene segment were excluded from the earlier analysis of 500 to 700 of the donors. In an earlier analysis of 450 to 700 of the donors, V segments were called functional above 56.7% productive rearrangements and were called segregating when the between-donor standard deviation exceeded 5%. A statistical classification framework was built for diagnosing cytomegalovirus status from the catalog of TCR beta chain sequences. A later analysis assigned V and J genes by comparing TCR nucleotide sequences with IMGT/GENE-DB human TR gene sequences. A later analysis assigned CDR3 sequences and most-parsimonious VDJ recombination scenarios with the TCRdist pipeline. A later analysis defined each TCR beta chain by its CDR3 amino acid sequence plus V-gene family, and excluded reads lacking a unique V-gene family. A later analysis removed 600 or so highly shared, low-generation-probability nucleotide sequences to deal with suspected cross-contamination and a sequencing artifact. In a later analysis, a clonal expansion index for each public chain was calculated from normalized within-repertoire ranks of inferred template counts. In a later analysis, generation probabilities were computed using a VDJ recombination model fitted to out-of-frame rearrangements, and the results were checked against IGoR. Hypergeometric tests were used in a later analysis to score TCR-TCR, TCR-HLA and TCR-CMV co-occurrence, with a repertoire-size bias correction applied to the TCR pairs. To estimate false discovery rates, a later analysis permuted the HLA or CMV assignments 20 times. In a later analysis, co-occurring TCRs were grouped using DBSCAN, with TCRdist sequence similarity added in when clustering inside HLA-allele-positive subsets. Repertoires with fewer than 30,000 or more than 120,000 public chains were left out of co-occurrence clustering, as were a handful of repertoires with anomalous nucleotide sharing. This is the immuneACCESS table as TCRdb keeps it, with only in-frame sequences that have V and J called. A part of the clones is gone; compared with another copy, unresolved V genes explain less than half, and the rest is unexplained. For V, J and clone size, that table is used; D and trimming come from the DNA. For this sample the table gives under 200,000 clones, of which around 80% were detected only once. The ten most abundant clones make up under 0.6% of the sample.

This TCR was recovered from a woman in her 50s in good health and CMV-seronegative. The chain is assembled from TRBV2 and TRBJ2-2; 7 central bases correspond to TRBD1. The specimen sequenced was PBMCs. The DNA sequence follows: TGTGCCAGCACTGAGCAGGGGGTGAACACCGGGGAGCTGTTTTTT. Translated, it reads CASTEQGVNTGELFF.